The following is a T cell receptor beta chain sequence with its context. This sample was included in a study of blood T cell repertoires in COVID-19. Self-reported history from a screening survey and questionnaire set each donor's cohort. The CDR3 runs to 15 residues. After removal of 8 bases from V and 1 base from J, the junction contained 8 bases not matched to a gene. Germline CDR1 LNHDA, CDR2 SQIVND (reference sequence). Per the original data handling: Cell counts per sample came from amplifying reference gene primers. Method: immunoSEQ multiplex PCR; TCRdb's copy keeps in-frame clones and lacks some. V and J calls and clone size are given by that table; D and trimming were obtained from the DNA. Of roughly 250,000 clones listed, around 90% were seen once; the top ten hold over 6%.

The clonotype comes from a woman aged 25 to 39 with acute COVID-19. This chain connects TRBV19 to TRBJ2-1, with 7 positions matching TRBD1. Sequenced sample: PBMCs or T cells enriched from blood (not recorded which). DNA of the CDR3: TGTGCCAGTCAACCAGACAGGGCGTCCTACAATGAGCAGTTCTTC. It translates to CASQPDRASYNEQFF.